This T cell receptor beta chain was profiled in a study of early T cells in non-severe SARS-CoV-2 infection. Across the whole study: The sequenced material was bulk RNA from unsorted whole blood, and its chains were unpaired.

This clonotype was found a few times. Antigen specificity is unknown. The CDR3 totals 13 residues. Germline V CDR1 and CDR2: SQVTM, ANQGSEA. The ends were cut back, 2 bases at V and 4 bases at J, with 11 bases in the middle. Researchers attached unique molecular identifiers to individual cDNA molecules. TCRdb independently ran MiXCR on the 5' RACE reads; one entry per CDR3 protein. The profile shows tens of thousands of distinct CDR3 sequences, approximately 12% of them singletons. General observations from the study: The matching step, a VDJdb search, favored anti-spike CD8 responses and missed private and CD4 specificities.

This chain uses TRBV29-1 with TRBJ2-5; D may be TRBD1 or TRBD2 (6 bases each). The sequence was obtained from an adult who was a healthcare worker with PCR-confirmed SARS-CoV-2 infection or an uninfected control (not recorded which). The sample taken for sequencing was whole blood. The CDR3 sequence is CSVEKGGLETQYF. The CDR3 DNA reads TGCAGCGTTGAAAAGGGGGGCTTAGAGACCCAGTACTTC.